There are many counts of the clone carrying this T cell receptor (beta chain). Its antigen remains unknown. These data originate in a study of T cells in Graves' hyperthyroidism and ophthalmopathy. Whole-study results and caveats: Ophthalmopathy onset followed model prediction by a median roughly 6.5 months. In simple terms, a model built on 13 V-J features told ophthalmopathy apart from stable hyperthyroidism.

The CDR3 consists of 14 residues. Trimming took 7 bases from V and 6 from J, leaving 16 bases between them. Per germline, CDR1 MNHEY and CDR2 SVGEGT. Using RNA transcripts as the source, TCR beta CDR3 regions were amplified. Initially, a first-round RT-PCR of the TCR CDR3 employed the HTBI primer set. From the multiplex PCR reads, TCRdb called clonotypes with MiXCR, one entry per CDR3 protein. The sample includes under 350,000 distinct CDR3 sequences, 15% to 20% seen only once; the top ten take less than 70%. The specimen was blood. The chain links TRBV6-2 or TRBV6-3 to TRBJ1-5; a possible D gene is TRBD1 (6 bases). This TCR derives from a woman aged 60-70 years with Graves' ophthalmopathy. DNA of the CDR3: TGTGCCAGCACAATAGGGGGTTTTGCTCAGCCCCAGCATTTT. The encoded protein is CASTIGGFAQPQHF.